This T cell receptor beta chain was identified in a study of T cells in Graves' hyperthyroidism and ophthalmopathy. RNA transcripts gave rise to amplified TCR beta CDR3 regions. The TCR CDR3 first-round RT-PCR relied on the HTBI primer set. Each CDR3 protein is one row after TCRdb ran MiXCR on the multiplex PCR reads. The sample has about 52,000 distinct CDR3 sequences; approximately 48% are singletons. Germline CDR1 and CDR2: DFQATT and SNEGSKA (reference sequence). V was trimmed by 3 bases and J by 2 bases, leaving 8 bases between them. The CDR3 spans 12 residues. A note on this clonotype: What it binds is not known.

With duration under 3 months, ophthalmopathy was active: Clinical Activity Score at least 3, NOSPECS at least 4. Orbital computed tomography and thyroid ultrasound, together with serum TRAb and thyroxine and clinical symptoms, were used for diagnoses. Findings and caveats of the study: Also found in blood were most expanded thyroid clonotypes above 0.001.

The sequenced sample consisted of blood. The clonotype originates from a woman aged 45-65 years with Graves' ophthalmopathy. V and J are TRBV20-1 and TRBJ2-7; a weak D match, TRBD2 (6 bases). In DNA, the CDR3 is TGCAGTGCTAGGGCTAGCGCCTACGAGCAGTACTTC. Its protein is CSARASAYEQYF.